The 3 T cell receptor beta chains below come from one sample, sequenced in a study of T cell responses to AZD1222 COVID-19 vaccine. Assay: immunoSEQ multiplex PCR; the TCRdb copy retains only in-frame clones and omits some. The repertoire includes 150,000 to 180,000 clones, roughly nine tenths of them detected once, and approximately 5.1% sits in the top ten. The sample here was peripheral blood, taken on day 0 of MenACWY control vaccination. These receptors all stem from an adult in good health.

The rearrangement joins TRBV5-4 to TRBJ1-2; TRBD1 matches at 7 bases. With 4 bases clipped from V and 2 bases from J, the junction kept 2 bases outside the gene matches. The CDR3 is 13 residues long. The germline gives CDR1 SGHNT, CDR2 YYREEE (reference sequence). CDR3 region: CASSRDRNYGYTF. The CDR3 coding sequence is TGTGCCAGCAGCCGGGACAGAAACTATGGCTACACCTTC.

This chain joins TRBV1 and TRBJ2-3. TRBV1 is recorded as a pseudogene. This CDR3 has 16 residues. The CDR3 DNA reads as TGCACCAGCAGTCGCTATCGGATCTCTAGCACAGATACGCAGTATTTT. It is translated as CTSSRYRISSTDTQYF.

In DNA, the CDR3 is TGTGCCAGCAGCTTCAGGGCTGAAGAGACCCAGTACTTC. Amino acid sequence: CASSFRAEETQYF. The rearrangement joins TRBV7-3 to TRBJ2-5; the D gene is possibly TRBD1 (5 bases). From germline, CDR1 is SGHTA and CDR2 FQGTGA. Trimming cost V 3 bases and J 3 bases, with 8 bases left between them. This CDR3 contains 13 residues.